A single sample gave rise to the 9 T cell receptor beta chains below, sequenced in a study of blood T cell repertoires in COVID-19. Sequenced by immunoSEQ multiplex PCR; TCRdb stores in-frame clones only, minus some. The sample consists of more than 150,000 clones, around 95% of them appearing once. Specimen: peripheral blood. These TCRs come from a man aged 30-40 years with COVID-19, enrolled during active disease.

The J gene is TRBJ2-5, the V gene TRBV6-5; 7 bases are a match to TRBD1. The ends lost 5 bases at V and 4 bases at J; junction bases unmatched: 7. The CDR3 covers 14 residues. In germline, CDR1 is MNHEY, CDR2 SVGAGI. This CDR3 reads CASSKSGQRETQYF. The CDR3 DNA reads TGTGCCAGCAGTAAATCGGGACAGCGAGAGACCCAGTACTTC.

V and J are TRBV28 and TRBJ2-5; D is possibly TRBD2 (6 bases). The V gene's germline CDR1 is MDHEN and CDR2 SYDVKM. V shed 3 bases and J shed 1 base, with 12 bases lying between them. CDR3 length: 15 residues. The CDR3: CASSFNSGLQETQYF. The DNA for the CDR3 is TGTGCCAGCAGTTTTAATAGCGGACTCCAAGAGACCCAGTACTTC. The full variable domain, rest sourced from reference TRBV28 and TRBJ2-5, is DVKVTQSSRYLVKRTGEKVFLECVQDMDHENMFWYRQDPGLGLRLIYFSYDVKMKEKGDIPEGYSVSREKKERFSLILESASTNQTSMYLCASSFNSGLQETQYFGPGTRLLVL.

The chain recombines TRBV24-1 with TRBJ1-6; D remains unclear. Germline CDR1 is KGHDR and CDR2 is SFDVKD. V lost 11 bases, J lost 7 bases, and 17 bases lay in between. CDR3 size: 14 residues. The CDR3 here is CASGRGPINSPLHF. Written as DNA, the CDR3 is TGTGCCAGCGGGCGCGGGCCGATAAATTCACCCCTCCACTTT.

CDR3 sequence: CASSLALAGTYNEQFF. Written as DNA, the CDR3 is TGTGCCAGCAGCCTGGCTCTAGCTGGGACCTACAATGAGCAGTTCTTC. This rearrangement joins TRBV5-4 to TRBJ2-1, with D tentatively TRBD2 (5 bases). Germline CDR1 is SGHNT and CDR2 is YYREEE (reference sequence). This CDR3 region has 16 residues. V was pared by 4 bases and J by 2 bases, with 16 bases between.

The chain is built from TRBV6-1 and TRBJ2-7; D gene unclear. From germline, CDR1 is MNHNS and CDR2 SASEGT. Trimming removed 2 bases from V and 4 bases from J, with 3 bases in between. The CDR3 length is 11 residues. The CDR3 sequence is CASSEHYEQYF. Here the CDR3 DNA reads TGTGCCAGCAGTGAACATTACGAGCAGTACTTC.

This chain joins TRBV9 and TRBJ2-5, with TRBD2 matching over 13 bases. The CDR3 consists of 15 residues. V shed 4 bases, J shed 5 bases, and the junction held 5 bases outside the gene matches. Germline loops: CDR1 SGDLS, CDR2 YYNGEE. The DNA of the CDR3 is TGTGCCAGCAGCCAACTAGCGGGGGGGCGTGAGACCCAGTACTTC. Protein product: CASSQLAGGRETQYF.

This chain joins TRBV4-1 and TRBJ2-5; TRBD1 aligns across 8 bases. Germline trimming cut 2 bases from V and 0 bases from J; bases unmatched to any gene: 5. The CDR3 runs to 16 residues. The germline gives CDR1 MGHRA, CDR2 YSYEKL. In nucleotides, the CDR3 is TGCGCCAGCAGCCAACTACAGGGGGAGTACCAAGAGACCCAGTACTTC. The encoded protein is CASSQLQGEYQETQYF.

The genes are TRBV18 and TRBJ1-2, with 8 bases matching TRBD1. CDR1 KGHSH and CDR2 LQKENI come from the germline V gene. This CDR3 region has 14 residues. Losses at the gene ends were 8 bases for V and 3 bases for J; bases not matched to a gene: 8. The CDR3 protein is CASGQDRDDYGYTF. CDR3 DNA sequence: TGTGCCAGCGGCCAGGACAGGGACGACTATGGCTACACCTTC.

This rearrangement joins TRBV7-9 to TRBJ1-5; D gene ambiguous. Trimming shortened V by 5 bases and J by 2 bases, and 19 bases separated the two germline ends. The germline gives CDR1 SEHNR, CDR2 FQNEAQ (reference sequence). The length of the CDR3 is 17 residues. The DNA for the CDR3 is TGTGCCAGCAGCCGAGACTTAACGACCGGCGGCAATCAGCCCCAGCATTTT. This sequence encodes CASSRDLTTGGNQPQHF.